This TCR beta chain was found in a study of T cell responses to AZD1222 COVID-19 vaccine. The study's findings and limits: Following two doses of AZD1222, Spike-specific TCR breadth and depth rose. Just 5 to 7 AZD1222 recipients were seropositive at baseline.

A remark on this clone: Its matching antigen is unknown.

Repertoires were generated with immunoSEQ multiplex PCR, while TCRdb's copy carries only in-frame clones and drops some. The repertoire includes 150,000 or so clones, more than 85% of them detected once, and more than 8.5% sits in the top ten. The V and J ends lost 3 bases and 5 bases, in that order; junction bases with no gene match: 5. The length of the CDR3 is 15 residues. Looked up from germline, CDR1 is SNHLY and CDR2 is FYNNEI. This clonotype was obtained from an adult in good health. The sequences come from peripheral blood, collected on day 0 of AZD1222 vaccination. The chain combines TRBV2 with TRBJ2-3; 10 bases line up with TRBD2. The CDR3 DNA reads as TGTGCCAGCAGTGACAGCGGGGGGGCGGTAGATACGCAGTATTTT. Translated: CASSDSGGAVDTQYF.